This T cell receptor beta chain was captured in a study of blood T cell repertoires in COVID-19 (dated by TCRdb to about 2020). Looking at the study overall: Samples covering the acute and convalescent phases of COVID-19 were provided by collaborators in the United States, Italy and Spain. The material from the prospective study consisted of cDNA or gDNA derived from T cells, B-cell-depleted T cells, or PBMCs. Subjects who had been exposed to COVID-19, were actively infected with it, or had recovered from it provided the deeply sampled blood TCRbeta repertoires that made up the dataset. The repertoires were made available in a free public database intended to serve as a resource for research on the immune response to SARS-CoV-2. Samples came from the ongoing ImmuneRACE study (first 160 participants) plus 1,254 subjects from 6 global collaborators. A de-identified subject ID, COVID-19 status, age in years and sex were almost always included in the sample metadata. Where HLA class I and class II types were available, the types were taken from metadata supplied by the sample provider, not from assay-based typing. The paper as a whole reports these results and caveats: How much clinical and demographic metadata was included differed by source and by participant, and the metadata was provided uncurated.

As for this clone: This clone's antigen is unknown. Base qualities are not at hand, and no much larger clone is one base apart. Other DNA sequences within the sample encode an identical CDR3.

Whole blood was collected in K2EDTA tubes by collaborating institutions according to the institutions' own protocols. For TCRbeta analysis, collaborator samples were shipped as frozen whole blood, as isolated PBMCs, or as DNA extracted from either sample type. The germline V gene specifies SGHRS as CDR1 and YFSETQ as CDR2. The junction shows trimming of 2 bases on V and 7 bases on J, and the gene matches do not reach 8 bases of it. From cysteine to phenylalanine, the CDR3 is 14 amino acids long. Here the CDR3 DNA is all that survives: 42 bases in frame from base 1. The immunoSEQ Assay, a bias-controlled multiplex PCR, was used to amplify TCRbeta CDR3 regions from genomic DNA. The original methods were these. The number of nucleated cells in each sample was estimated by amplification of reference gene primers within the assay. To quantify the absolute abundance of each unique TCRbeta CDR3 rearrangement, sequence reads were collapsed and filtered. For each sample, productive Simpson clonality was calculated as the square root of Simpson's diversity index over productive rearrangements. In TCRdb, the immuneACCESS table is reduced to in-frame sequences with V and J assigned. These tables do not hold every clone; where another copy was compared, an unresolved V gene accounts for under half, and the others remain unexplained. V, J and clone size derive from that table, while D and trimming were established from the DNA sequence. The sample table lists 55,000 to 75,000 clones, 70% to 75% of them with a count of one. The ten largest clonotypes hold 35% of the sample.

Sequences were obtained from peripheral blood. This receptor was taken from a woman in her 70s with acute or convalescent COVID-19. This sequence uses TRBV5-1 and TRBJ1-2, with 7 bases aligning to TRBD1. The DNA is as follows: TGCGCCAGCAGCTTAGAGGGGGCCTTATCTGGCTACACCTTC. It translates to CASSLEGALSGYTF. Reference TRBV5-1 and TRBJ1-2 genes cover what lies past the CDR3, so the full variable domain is KAGVTQTPRYLIKTRGQQVTLSCSPISGHRSVSWYQQTPGQGLQFLFEYFSETQRNKGNFPGRFSGRQFSNSRSEMNVSTLELGDSALYLCASSLEGALSGYTFGSGTRLTVV.